A single sample is the source of the 25 T cell receptor beta chains below, sequenced in a study of blood T cell repertoires in COVID-19. TCRdb's copy holds only in-frame clones and misses some; the assay was immunoSEQ multiplex PCR. Here the sample spans about 270,000 clones, 80% to 90% being singletons. The sample was peripheral blood. The receptors here all came from a woman aged 50 to 60 who had recovered from COVID-19.

The chain links TRBV7-9 to TRBJ1-2, with a possible D match to TRBD1 (5 bases). The V end was cut by 5 bases, the J end by 4 bases, with 14 bases between. Germline CDR1 SEHNR, CDR2 FQNEAQ (reference sequence). The CDR3 spans 14 residues. The CDR3 DNA reads TGTGCCAGCAGCCGACCACAGGTTACCTATGGCTACACCTTC. Residues: CASSRPQVTYGYTF.

The rearrangement uses TRBV4-1 and TRBJ2-7; D ambiguous. Trimming pared 0 bases from V and 0 bases from J, leaving 6 bases between. The CDR3 has 14 amino acids. The V gene's germline CDR1 is MGHRA and CDR2 YSYEKL. This CDR3 is CASSQDPSSYEQYF. The CDR3, as DNA: TGCGCCAGCAGCCAAGATCCGAGCTCCTACGAGCAGTACTTC.

This clone occurred once. The rearrangement uses TRBV5-4 and TRBJ2-1; 8 bases line up with TRBD2. Trimming at V came to 1 base and at J to 6 bases, leaving 9 bases not matched to a gene. Germline-derived CDR1 and CDR2 are SGHNT and YYREEE (reference sequence). This CDR3 has 16 amino acids. The CDR3 DNA sequence: TGTGCCAGCAGCTTGTTTCGGGGGGGCGAAGGCAATGAGCAGTTCTTC. It is translated as CASSLFRGGEGNEQFF.

The chain is built from TRBV15 and TRBJ2-3; possibly TRBD2 for D (6 bases). CDR1 is LNHNV and CDR2 is YYDKDF in the germline V gene (reference sequence). The CDR3 loop spans 15 amino acids. Trimming cost V 1 base and J 2 bases, with 10 bases left between them. CDR3 loop: CATSRGGTVTDTQYF. DNA of the CDR3: TGTGCCACCAGCAGAGGGGGGACTGTCACAGATACGCAGTATTTT.

V is TRBV14 and J is TRBJ2-3; the match to TRBD1 covers 7 bases. V gave up 1 base and J gave up 0 bases; unmatched junction bases: 10. The CDR3 runs to 18 residues. CDR1 SGHDN and CDR2 FVKESK come from the germline V gene. CDR3 sequence: CASSQAIDRAASTDTQYF. CDR3 nucleotides: TGTGCCAGCAGCCAAGCGATTGACAGGGCCGCTAGCACAGATACGCAGTATTTT.

V usage is TRBV5-1 and J usage is TRBJ2-7, with D unresolved. This CDR3 spans 13 amino acids. The V and J ends lost 1 base and 1 base respectively, with 6 bases between them. Germline CDR1 and CDR2: SGHRS and YFSETQ. CDR3 in DNA: TGCGCCAGCAGCTTGACAACATCCTACGAGCAGTACTTC. This translates into CASSLTTSYEQYF.

The chain is built from TRBV9 and TRBJ1-6, with a possible D match to TRBD1 (5 bases). The length of the CDR3 is 15 residues. V shed 3 bases and J shed 8 bases, with 15 bases lying between them. The V gene's germline CDR1 is SGDLS and CDR2 YYNGEE. The CDR3 sequence: CASSAQGRGDSPLHF. The CDR3, as DNA: TGTGCCAGCAGCGCCCAGGGCCGCGGGGATTCACCCCTCCACTTT.

On this clone: Given a much more abundant clone one base away, this may be a read error. The CDR3 reads CASSVGDSMNTEAFF. The CDR3 DNA reads as TGTGCCAGCAGCGTAGGGGACAGTATGAACACTGAAGCTTTCTTT. The chain uses TRBV9 and TRBJ1-1; 7 bases line up with TRBD1. The CDR3 covers 15 residues. CDR1 and CDR2 from the germline V gene are SGDLS and YYNGEE. V shed 0 bases, J shed 0 bases, and the junction held 2 bases outside the gene matches.

This clone was observed a single time. The chain recombines TRBV5-1 with TRBJ2-7, with 8 bases matching TRBD1. Germline V gene lookup returns CDR1 SGHRS and CDR2 YFSETQ. The CDR3 totals 15 residues. J gave up 3 bases and V 3 bases, and 8 bases lay outside the gene matches. Here the CDR3 DNA reads TGCGCCAGCAGCTGGGACACAGGGGGGATCTACGAGCAGTACTTC. It codes for CASSWDTGGIYEQYF.

This sequence joins TRBV10-3 and TRBJ1-1; D may be TRBD1 (6 bases). CDR1 and CDR2 from the germline V gene are ENHRY and SYGVKD. The V end lost 7 bases, the J end lost 5 bases, and 20 bases lay between the germline ends. The length of the CDR3 is 15 residues. The CDR3 DNA reads TGTGCCATCACCCCTTGGGGGCAAAGGGGGACTGAAGCTTTCTTT. Its protein product is CAITPWGQRGTEAFF.

This clone was recorded only once. CDR3 in amino acids: CASSLAGAFGYTF. The DNA for the CDR3 is TGTGCCAGCAGTTTAGCAGGGGCATTTGGCTACACCTTC. The rearrangement joins TRBV28 to TRBJ1-2, with a weak D call TRBD1 (6 bases). The V end lost 2 bases, the J end lost 7 bases, and 11 bases lay between the germline ends. The CDR3 has 13 residues. CDR1 MDHEN and CDR2 SYDVKM come from the germline V gene.

V gene TRBV19 combines with J gene TRBJ1-2, with 7 positions matching TRBD1. The V gene end was trimmed by 7 bases and the J gene end by 3 bases; junction bases not matched to a gene: 14. Germline V lookup: CDR1 LNHDA, CDR2 SQIVND (reference sequence). The CDR3 has 16 amino acids. The CDR3 nucleotides are TGTGCCAGTACGGGACAGTCACGGAGTAGCCACTATGGCTACACCTTC. The encoded protein is CASTGQSRSSHYGYTF.

The chain is built from TRBV5-4 and TRBJ2-7; 8 positions agree with TRBD1. This CDR3 contains 15 residues. The germline gives CDR1 SGHNT, CDR2 YYREEE (reference sequence). With V trimmed by 4 bases and J by 4 bases, 10 bases remained unmatched. The chain's CDR3 is CASSRETRQGYEQYF. The CDR3 bases are TGTGCCAGCAGCAGAGAGACCCGACAGGGGTACGAGCAGTACTTC.

The chain carries TRBV7-9 and TRBJ2-1; 11 bases line up with TRBD2. The CDR3 is 18 amino acids. V lost 5 bases, J lost 3 bases, and 12 bases stayed unmatched. Germline V CDR1 and CDR2: SEHNR, FQNEAQ (reference sequence). CDR3: CASSGRGLAGAVYNEQFF. The CDR3 bases are TGTGCCAGCAGCGGGCGCGGACTAGCGGGTGCGGTCTACAATGAGCAGTTCTTC.

This CDR3 reads CAIAGTGDYTDGYTF. CDR3 nucleotide sequence: TGTGCCATCGCCGGGACAGGGGATTACACGGATGGCTACACCTTC. The gene calls are TRBV10-3 and TRBJ1-2; 10 positions agree with TRBD1. There are 15 residues in the CDR3. Germline loops: CDR1 ENHRY, CDR2 SYGVKD. J lost 6 bases, V lost 8 bases, and 12 bases had no gene match.

J is TRBJ2-3 and V is TRBV5-1; 15 bases are a match to TRBD2. The J segment lost 5 bases and the V segment lost 3 bases, leaving 7 bases of the junction unmatched. This CDR3 region has 17 residues. Germline CDR1 reads SGHRS; CDR2 reads YFSETQ. In DNA, the CDR3 is TGCGCCAGCAGCTGGTCGGGACTAGCGGGGGGCCAAGATACGCAGTATTTT. Translation gives CASSWSGLAGGQDTQYF.

V and J are TRBV4-3 and TRBJ2-1, with 12 bases lining up with TRBD2. This CDR3 comprises 15 residues. Trimming cost V 4 bases and J 6 bases; bases outside gene matches: 4. CDR1 and CDR2 from the germline V gene are LGHNA and YSLEER. CDR3 region: CASSRALAGGNEQFF. In DNA form, the CDR3 reads TGCGCCAGCAGCCGAGCACTAGCGGGAGGCAATGAGCAGTTCTTC.

The chain combines TRBV19 with TRBJ1-1; D call uncertain. Trimming took off 7 bases at V and 1 base at J, with 16 bases between the two ends. The CDR3 has 15 amino acids. CDR1 LNHDA and CDR2 SQIVND come from the germline V gene (reference sequence). CDR3 DNA sequence: TGTGCCAGTAAGAGGGAGCGACTAAGGAACACTGAAGCTTTCTTT. Protein product: CASKRERLRNTEAFF.

The chain employs TRBV3-1 (or the pseudogene TRBV3-2) and TRBJ1-1; 9 positions agree with TRBD1. The CDR3 contains 14 residues. Germline V gene sequence: CDR1 LGHDT, CDR2 YNNKEL (reference sequence). The junction had 2 bases not matched to a gene; V was cut back by 3 bases and J by 3 bases. This chain's CDR3 is CASSQDRGDTEAFF. Here the CDR3 DNA reads TGTGCCAGCAGCCAGGACAGGGGAGACACTGAAGCTTTCTTT.

V is TRBV5-1 and J is TRBJ2-1; 8 nucleotides line up with TRBD1. J lost 1 base, V lost 0 bases, and 6 bases had no gene match. The CDR3 spans 17 residues. Germline V gene data show CDR1 as SGHRS and CDR2 as YFSETQ. DNA for the CDR3: TGCGCCAGCAGCTTGGGACCGACAGGGGCGTCCTACAATGAGCAGTTCTTC. Translated: CASSLGPTGASYNEQFF.

Remarks on this clone: Distinct nucleotide sequences in the sample also encode this CDR3. V and J are TRBV19 and TRBJ2-1, with 8 bases fitting TRBD2. The CDR3 is made up of 12 amino acids. V shed 2 bases, J shed 10 bases, and the junction held 1 base outside the gene matches. The germline V gene encodes CDR1 LNHDA and CDR2 SQIVND (reference sequence). The CDR3 DNA is TGTGCCAGTAGTATATTAGCGGGAGAGCAGTTCTTC. This sequence encodes CASSILAGEQFF.

Comments on this clone: This sample also contains other DNA sequences that code for the same CDR3. The chain couples TRBV18 to TRBJ2-3; no definite D call. The CDR3 contains 12 residues. Germline CDR1 is KGHSH and CDR2 is LQKENI. Trimming took off 3 bases at V and 1 base at J, with 2 bases between the two ends. The CDR3 nucleotides are TGTGCCAGCTCACCCGGCACAGATACGCAGTATTTT. Translating it yields CASSPGTDTQYF.

V usage is TRBV3-1 (or the pseudogene TRBV3-2) and J usage is TRBJ1-3; D gene uncertain. Trimming pared 5 bases from V and 1 base from J, leaving 12 bases between. CDR1 is LGHDT, CDR2 YNNKEL, per germline (reference sequence). The length of the CDR3 is 15 residues. Written as DNA, the CDR3 is TGTGCCAGCAGCACCACATGGAGGTCTGGAAACACCATATATTTT. Its translation: CASSTTWRSGNTIYF.

In nucleotides, the CDR3 is TGTGCCAGCAGCGCAGGGGTAGGGTTTTGGAATGAGCAGTTCTTC. Protein: CASSAGVGFWNEQFF. V and J are TRBV5-6 and TRBJ2-1, with D maybe TRBD1 (6 bases). V gave up 4 bases and J gave up 7 bases, with 18 bases separating them. The CDR3 extends over 15 amino acids. CDR1 and CDR2 from the germline V gene are SGHDT and YYEEEE.

The rearrangement uses TRBV28 and TRBJ2-1; D may be TRBD2 (7 bases). The CDR3 totals 13 residues. Trimming removed 8 bases at V and 12 bases at J, with 20 bases between. CDR1 is MDHEN, CDR2 SYDVKM, per germline. The CDR3 reads CASDGGRLVSQFF. The CDR3 bases are TGTGCCAGCGACGGGGGGCGCTTAGTTTCGCAGTTCTTC.